These T cell receptor beta chains were read from a single sample in a study of identical twins. Each CDR3 protein gets one entry after TCRdb re-called the 5' RACE reads with MiXCR. Of 750,000 to 950,000 distinct CDR3 sequences detected, 12% appear once; the ten largest clones hold 1.5% to 2%. These data were likewise used in another study, on yellow fever vaccine responses in identical twins.

Sequenced material: PBMCs. These TCRs come from a woman in her late teens or twenties in good health. The CDR3 runs from the conserved cysteine through the conserved F or W. D genes are given only for firm matches. Rows give clone size only sometimes, using once, few, many, or a class for an expanded clone.

NA | TRBD1 | TRBJ2-1 | TRBV18 | TGTGCCAGCTCACGTCCAGGGGGCGCTTACAATGAGCAGTTCTTC | CASSRPGGAYNEQFF
few | NA | TRBJ2-7 | TRBV28 | TGTGCCAGCTGTCTTTCTACCTACGAGCAGTACTTC | CASCLSTYEQYF
few | NA | TRBJ2-3 | TRBV5-1 | TGCGCCAGCAGATTGGAGGGATTGGGGGCAGATACGCAGTATTTT | CASRLEGLGADTQYF
NA | NA | TRBJ1-5 | TRBV12-3/TRBV12-4 | TGTGCCAGCAGAAGGGAAGGGGGTCAGCCCCAGCATTTT | CASRREGGQPQHF
few | TRBD1 | TRBJ1-4 | TRBV19 | TGTGCCAGTAGTCACAGGGGGCGGTTGGAAAAACTGTTTTTT | CASSHRGRLEKLFF
NA | NA | TRBJ1-5 | TRBV5-6 | TGTGCCAGCAGCTTAAGCCCCAGAATAGGGTCCAAGAAAGAGATGGGGCCCCAGCATTTT | CASSLSPRIGSKKEMGPQHF
few | NA | TRBJ1-6 | TRBV5-1 | TGCGCCAGCAGCTTGGACCTGACGGCTTATAATTCACCCCTCCACTTT | CASSLDLTAYNSPLHF
NA | NA | TRBJ2-3 | TRBV10-3 | TGTGCCATCAGTGAGTCCTGGTCAACTCACAGGGCTGTTACAATTCCCACAGATACGCAGTATTTT | CAISESWSTHRAVTIPTDTQYF
NA | TRBD1 | TRBJ2-5 | TRBV25-1 | TGTGCCAGCAGAGGGGGACAGGGACCTAGCAGGAAGACCCAGTACTTC | CASRGGQGPSRKTQYF
few | NA | TRBJ2-5 | TRBV12-3/TRBV12-4 | TGTGCCAGCGGGGGGTCCGCCTCGGGCGAGACCCAGTACTTC | CASGGSASGETQYF
NA | TRBD1 | TRBJ1-6 | TRBV14 | TGTGCCAGCAGCCAGACAGGGGGCCTTTTTTCACCCCTCCACTTT | CASSQTGGLFSPLHF
many | TRBD2 | TRBJ2-5 | TRBV12-3/TRBV12-4 | TGTGCCAGCAGCGCCCAGGACCGGGGGGGATCGTCCCAGTACTTC | CASSAQDRGGSSQYF
NA | TRBD1 | TRBJ1-6 | TRBV20-1 | TGCAGTGCCGACACTCGGACAGGGGCGCCCTATAATTCACCCCTCCACTTT | CSADTRTGAPYNSPLHF
many | NA | TRBJ1-1 | TRBV7-9 | TGTGCCAGCAGCCCGACTGGGACTGAAGCTTTCTTT | CASSPTGTEAFF
few | NA | TRBJ2-5 | TRBV18 | TGTGCCAGCTCACCTGTTGGCAGCCAAGAGACCCAGTACTTC | CASSPVGSQETQYF
NA | TRBD2 | TRBJ2-3 | TRBV4-1 | TGCGCCAGCAGCCAGGGAGGGGTAGCTGTAAGCACAGATACGCAGTATTTT | CASSQGGVAVSTDTQYF
NA | NA | TRBJ2-6 | TRBV6-2/TRBV6-3 | TGTGCCAGCAGCCAGGGGGCTAGCGGAATAACTGGGGCCAACGTCCTGACTTTC | CASSQGASGITGANVLTF
many | TRBD2 | TRBJ2-1 | TRBV6-4 | TGTGCCAGCAGTGACGGGACTAGCAATGAGCAGTTCTTC | CASSDGTSNEQFF
NA | TRBD1 | TRBJ2-1 | TRBV24-1 | TGTGCCACCGGAGGCAGGGGGCCCTACAATGAGCAGTTCTTC | CATGGRGPYNEQFF
NA | NA | TRBJ2-1 | TRBV6-1 | TGTGCCAGCAGCTCAGACGTTCCCAATGAGCAGTTCTTC | CASSSDVPNEQFF
many | NA | TRBJ2-2 | TRBV4-1 | TGCGCCAGCAGCCAAGTCCGAGGGAAGAACACCGGGGAGCTGTTTTTT | CASSQVRGKNTGELFF
NA | TRBD1 | TRBJ2-2 | TRBV5-1 | TGCGCCAGCAGCTACAGGGGGCAGGACACCGGGGAGCTGTTTTTT | CASSYRGQDTGELFF
few | TRBD1 | TRBJ2-4 | TRBV7-8 | TGTGCCAGCAGCGTCGGGACAGGGGGCAAAAACATTCAGTACTTC | CASSVGTGGKNIQYF
NA | TRBD1 | TRBJ2-5 | TRBV4-1 | TGCGCCAGCAGCCAAAAGGACAGGTGGGAGACCCAGTACTTC | CASSQKDRWETQYF
many | NA | TRBJ1-6 | TRBV7-9 | TGTGCCAGCAGCATCGCGGGGCACCTCATCTATAATTCACCCCTCCACTTT | CASSIAGHLIYNSPLHF
NA | NA | TRBJ1-2 | TRBV29-1 | TGCAGCGTTGAACCCCGGGACGGAGCTTTCGGCACCTTC | CSVEPRDGAFGTF
NA | NA | TRBJ1-1 | TRBV12-3/TRBV12-4 | TGTGCCAGCAGTTTGCGTGCCAGGGATCCCACTGAAGCTTTCTTT | CASSLRARDPTEAFF
few | NA | TRBJ1-1 | TRBV10-3 | TGTGCCACGAGAGAGACCACTGAAGCTTTCTTT | CATRETTEAFF
NA | TRBD2 | TRBJ2-1 | TRBV6-1 | TGTGCCAGCAGCACAATAGCGGGGGGGCTCTCCTACAATGAGCAGTTCTTC | CASSTIAGGLSYNEQFF
few | TRBD2 | TRBJ2-2 | TRBV12-3/TRBV12-4 | TGTGCCAGCAGCACACTAGCGGGAGGAACCGGGGAGCTGTTTTTT | CASSTLAGGTGELFF
NA | NA | TRBJ2-2 | TRBV3-1 | TGTGCCAGCAGCCAAGCAGTACGGGGCACCGGGGAGCTGTTTTTT | CASSQAVRGTGELFF
NA | TRBD1 | TRBJ1-6 | TRBV20-1 | TGCAGTGCTGGGGACAGTTATAATTCACCCCTCCACTTT | CSAGDSYNSPLHF
many | NA | TRBJ2-1 | TRBV11-3 | TGTGCCAGCAGCCCCCATTTGATGGGAACCTACAATGAGCAGTTCTTC | CASSPHLMGTYNEQFF
NA | NA | TRBJ1-5 | TRBV20-1 | TGCAGTGCTAGGCCCTTCGATCAGCCCCAGCATTTT | CSARPFDQPQHF
NA | TRBD1 | TRBJ1-2 | TRBV7-9 | TGTGCCAGCAGCTTGGACGACAGGGCGGTCAGCTACACCTTC | CASSLDDRAVSYTF
few | NA | TRBJ1-3 | TRBV5-1 | TGCGCCAGCAGCTTGGAATCCCCGGCGGGGGTGAACACCATATATTTT | CASSLESPAGVNTIYF
many | NA | TRBJ2-1 | TRBV5-1 | TGCGCCAGCAGCTACCCCGGGGACGCGTCTGCCAATGAGCAGTTCTTC | CASSYPGDASANEQFF
few | NA | TRBJ2-2 | TRBV7-9 | TGTGCCGGGCCGACCCAGGGAACCGGGGAGCGGTTTTTT | CAGPTQGTGERFF
few | TRBD2 | TRBJ2-5 | TRBV27 | TGTGCCAGCAGTTCCCGGACTAGCGGGAGGGAAGAGACCCAGTACTTC | CASSSRTSGREETQYF
few | NA | TRBJ1-2 | TRBV21-1 | TGTGCCAGCAGCAAATACAAGGTGGTACGAGTTAACTATGGCTACACCTTC | CASSKYKVVRVNYGYTF
many | NA | TRBJ1-1 | TRBV5-1 | TGCGCCAGCAGCTTGCGTCCCATTGACCCCCAACTGAACACTGAAGCTTTCTTT | CASSLRPIDPQLNTEAFF
NA | NA | TRBJ2-1 | TRBV12-3/TRBV12-4 | TGTGCCAGCATAGGGGGTAGTACGAGCTCCTACAATGAGCAGTTCTTC | CASIGGSTSSYNEQFF
NA | NA | TRBJ2-2 | TRBV11-2 | TGTGCCAGCAGCCCCGGACCAACGTCGGGGGAGCTGTTTTTT | CASSPGPTSGELFF
few | TRBD2 | TRBJ2-5 | TRBV12-3/TRBV12-4 | TGTGCCAGCAGTTTAGTGGAGCGGGGACAAGAGACCCAGTACTTC | CASSLVERGQETQYF
many | TRBD1 | TRBJ2-3 | TRBV15 | TGTGCCACCAGCCCTGGGGGACAGGGCACAGATACGCAGTATTTT | CATSPGGQGTDTQYF
few | NA | TRBJ1-2 | TRBV7-6 | TGTGCCAGCAGCTCGAGGGACATCGCGACTGGCTACACCTTC | CASSSRDIATGYTF
NA | TRBD1 | TRBJ2-1 | TRBV5-1 | TGCGCCAGCAGCATTGGGACAGGGGAGAAGCGAACCTACAATGAGCAGTTCTTC | CASSIGTGEKRTYNEQFF
NA | NA | TRBJ1-1 | TRBV20-1 | TGCAGTGCTGGGAACAGGGTCAAGAACACTGAAGCTTTCTTT | CSAGNRVKNTEAFF